These 30 T cell receptor beta chains originate from one sample sequenced in a study of T-cell memory formation after mild COVID-19. TCRdb redid the calling of the 5' RACE reads with MiXCR, one entry per CDR3 protein. Of under 350,000 distinct CDR3 sequences listed, 15% to 20% are singletons. Sequenced sample: PBMCs or a T cell subset sorted from them (not recorded which). All receptors come from a man aged 18 to 35 who had mild COVID-19 (a few samples of this study predate the infection). Cell type and time point are not known.

This clonotype was detected a few times. The rearrangement uses TRBV29-1 and TRBJ2-7, with 8 bases aligning to TRBD2. CDR1 and CDR2 from the germline V gene are SQVTM and ANQGSEA. The CDR3 spans 11 residues. The CDR3, as DNA: TGCAGTACCCGGGAGGGAGGCGAGCAGTACGTC. Translation: CSTREGGEQYV.

This sequence joins TRBV7-2 and TRBJ2-2, with D tentatively TRBD2 (6 bases). V lost 2 bases to trimming and J lost 2 bases, with 9 bases between them. The CDR3 extends over 15 amino acids. CDR1 is SGHTA, CDR2 FQGNSA, per germline. CDR3 bases: TGTGCCAGCAGCTTACTAGCGCTAAACACCGGGGAGCTGTTTTTT. Its protein product is CASSLLALNTGELFF.

The V call is TRBV12-3 or TRBV12-4, the J call TRBJ2-3; D could derive from TRBD1 or TRBD2 (6 bases each). This CDR3 is built from 16 residues. Deletions cut 3 bases from V and 6 bases from J, with 19 bases between. As DNA, the CDR3 is TGTGCCAGCAGTTTCGGGGGCCCACTCCCCCCCGATACGCAGTATTTT. This gives the protein CASSFGGPLPPDTQYF.

This clonotype has a handful of counts. V and J are TRBV7-2 and TRBJ2-3; D uncertain. The germline V gene encodes CDR1 SGHTA and CDR2 FQGNSA. The CDR3 contains 14 residues. The V end was cut by 0 bases, the J end by 6 bases, with 10 bases between. The CDR3 protein is CASSLAFVADTQYF. CDR3 bases: TGTGCCAGCAGCTTAGCGTTCGTCGCCGATACGCAGTATTTT.

This clonotype came up a few times. This chain links TRBV12-3 or TRBV12-4 with TRBJ2-3, with 9 positions matching TRBD1. V shed 5 bases, J shed 5 bases, and the junction held 5 bases outside the gene matches. There are 14 residues in the CDR3. Here the CDR3 DNA reads TGTGCCAGCAGTCACTCGGACAGGGGAGATACGCAGTATTTT. Translating it yields CASSHSDRGDTQYF.

The sample holds a few counts of this clonotype. This chain joins TRBV12-3 or TRBV12-4 and TRBJ2-3, with D uncertain. With 4 bases removed from V and 6 bases from J, the gap between germline ends came to 8 bases. CDR3 length: 12 amino acids. CDR3 sequence reads: CASSSGRDTQYF. The CDR3 DNA reads TGTGCCAGCAGTTCAGGTCGGGATACGCAGTATTTT.

The chain joins TRBV6-2 or TRBV6-3 to TRBJ2-7; 7 bases fit TRBD1. This CDR3 region has 13 residues. Germline CDR1 and CDR2: MNHEY and SVGEGT. The ends lost 7 bases at V and 4 bases at J; junction bases unmatched: 7. DNA of the CDR3: TGTGCCAGCATAACGACAGGGTTGTACGAGCAGTACTTC. Its translation is CASITTGLYEQYF.

The chain links TRBV4-2 to TRBJ2-1; tentative D call: TRBD2 (5 bases). CDR1 and CDR2 from the germline V gene are LGHNA and YNFKEQ. V was trimmed by 5 bases and J by 9 bases, leaving 14 bases between them. The CDR3 sequence is 13 residues long. The CDR3 reads CASSETTTGEQFF. The CDR3 DNA sequence: TGTGCCAGCAGCGAGACTACCACCGGTGAGCAGTTCTTC.

The chain couples TRBV7-8 to TRBJ2-3, with D perhaps matching TRBD2 (5 bases). Germline CDR1 is SGHVS and CDR2 is FQNEAQ. This CDR3 is built from 13 residues. The ends were cut back, 5 bases at V and 8 bases at J, with 14 bases in the middle. CDR3: CASSREMRATQYF. As DNA, the CDR3 is TGTGCCAGCAGCCGCGAAATGCGGGCTACGCAGTATTTT.

This clonotype was counted only a few times. The chain carries TRBV30 and TRBJ2-1; the D is unclear. The ends were cut back, 0 bases at V and 6 bases at J, with 9 bases in the middle. Germline CDR1 and CDR2: GTSNPN and SVGIG (reference sequence). The CDR3 loop spans 13 amino acids. CDR3 residues: CAWSVIPANEQFF. As DNA, the CDR3 is TGTGCCTGGAGTGTAATACCTGCCAATGAGCAGTTCTTC.

The chain uses TRBV4-1 and TRBJ2-1, with D possibly being TRBD1 (6 bases). The CDR3 runs to 16 residues. The V and J ends lost 3 bases and 3 bases respectively, with 15 bases between them. CDR1 is MGHRA and CDR2 is YSYEKL in the germline V gene. The CDR3, as DNA: TGCGCCAGCAGCCACGAACAGGGTAGTTACTACAATGAGCAGTTCTTC. Translation: CASSHEQGSYYNEQFF.

This clonotype was detected ten times or more. This chain links TRBV3-1 with TRBJ1-1, with 10 nucleotides matching TRBD1. Trimming cost V 2 bases and J 11 bases; bases outside gene matches: 11. Germline values: CDR1 LGHDT, CDR2 YNNKEL (reference sequence). This CDR3 is built from 15 residues. The chain's CDR3 is CASSQPGQGSLGAFF. In nucleotides, the CDR3 is TGTGCCAGCAGCCAACCGGGACAGGGGAGCCTCGGGGCTTTCTTT.

The V call is TRBV6-2 or TRBV6-3, the J call TRBJ2-5; 9 bases align to TRBD1. The CDR3 totals 13 residues. Per germline, CDR1 MNHEY and CDR2 SVGEGT. V shed 5 bases, J shed 8 bases, and the junction held 6 bases outside the gene matches. The CDR3: CASSPGQGTTQYF. CDR3 in DNA: TGTGCCAGCAGTCCGGGACAGGGCACCACCCAGTACTTC.

V usage is TRBV7-2 and J usage is TRBJ2-7, with a tentative D call TRBD1 (7 bases). Deletions cut 5 bases from V and 5 bases from J, with 19 bases between. This CDR3 has 15 residues. CDR1 is SGHTA, CDR2 FQGNSA, per germline. The CDR3 coding sequence is TGTGCCAGCAGCCTTGGTGGAGCAGGGGGGAACGAGCAGTACTTC. Its translation is CASSLGGAGGNEQYF.

This clonotype was counted between two and nine times. The genes are TRBV7-2 and TRBJ2-2; TRBD1 agrees at 8 bases. This CDR3 has 15 residues. V gave up 11 bases and J gave up 7 bases; unmatched junction bases: 15. CDR1 SGHTA and CDR2 FQGNSA come from the germline V gene. The CDR3 sequence is CASCEGQVCSGELFF. For the CDR3, the DNA is TGTGCCTCTTGCGAGGGACAGGTTTGTAGCGGGGAGCTGTTTTTT.

The sample holds many counts of this clonotype. The chain carries TRBV11-2 and TRBJ1-5; no clear D gene. V lost 1 base and J 7 bases, leaving 8 bases between the germline ends. This CDR3 region has 13 residues. Germline CDR1 reads SGHAT; CDR2 reads FQNNGV. CDR3 DNA: TGTGCCAGCAGCTTAGTATATGGACAGCCCCAGCATTTT. It yields the protein CASSLVYGQPQHF. The entire variable domain, with the rest obtained from reference TRBV11-2 and TRBJ1-5, is as follows: EAGVAQSPRYKIIEKRQSVAFWCNPISGHATLYWYQQILGQGPKLLIQFQNNGVVDDSQLPKDRFSAERLKGVDSTLKIQPAKLEDSAVYLCASSLVYGQPQHFGDGTRLSIL.

The V and J genes are TRBV12-3 or TRBV12-4 and TRBJ2-3; unclear D gene. Trimming took off 8 bases at V and 6 bases at J, with 9 bases between the two ends. The CDR3 runs 11 residues. Written as DNA, the CDR3 is TGTGCCAGCCAATACGAGGATACGCAGTATTTT. Protein: CASQYEDTQYF.

This clonotype has ten or more counts. The chain joins TRBV29-1 to TRBJ1-4; D might be TRBD1 (5 bases). The germline V and J ends were trimmed by 6 bases and 0 bases, with 11 bases remaining between them. This CDR3 contains 14 residues. Germline V gene data show CDR1 as SQVTM and CDR2 as ANQGSEA. In DNA, the CDR3 is TGCAGCGTCTTGACAGACCCAACTAATGAAAAACTGTTTTTT. Its translation: CSVLTDPTNEKLFF.

There are a few counts of this clonotype. The rearrangement links TRBV3-1 to TRBJ2-7; 11 bases map to TRBD1. V lost 2 bases to trimming and J lost 5 bases; unmatched junction nucleotides: 8. The CDR3 loop spans 16 amino acids. Germline V gene sequence: CDR1 LGHDT, CDR2 YNNKEL (reference sequence). The CDR3 region is CASSQLSGTGGHEQYF. As DNA, the CDR3 is TGTGCCAGCAGCCAATTGTCCGGGACAGGGGGGCACGAGCAGTACTTC.

This clonotype was found a few times. The V call is TRBV5-1, the J call TRBJ2-1; 7 bases align to TRBD1. Trimming removed 2 bases from V and 2 bases from J; junction bases left unmatched: 10. Germline V gives CDR1 SGHRS, CDR2 YFSETQ. The CDR3 has 17 amino acids. The CDR3 loop reads CASSFPTGEITYNEQFF. In DNA form, the CDR3 reads TGCGCCAGCAGCTTCCCCACAGGGGAAATTACCTACAATGAGCAGTTCTTC.

This clonotype was seen a single time. The rearrangement uses TRBV7-2 and TRBJ1-1; the D gene is possibly TRBD1 (5 bases). The CDR3 has 14 amino acids. V lost 5 bases and J lost 5, with 15 bases in between. Germline-derived CDR1 and CDR2 are SGHTA and FQGNSA. The CDR3 sequence is CASSAQGIGTEAFF. In DNA form, the CDR3 reads TGTGCCAGCAGCGCCCAGGGTATAGGGACTGAAGCTTTCTTT.

The chain links TRBV5-6 to TRBJ1-1, with D perhaps matching TRBD1 (6 bases). Trimming removed 2 bases from V and 3 bases from J, with 23 bases in between. There are 18 residues in the CDR3. CDR1 and CDR2 (germline): SGHDT, YYEEEE. This CDR3 reads CASSLRAGANLLDTEAFF. CDR3 DNA sequence: TGTGCCAGCAGCTTAAGGGCAGGGGCAAATTTACTGGACACTGAAGCTTTCTTT.

The table lists this clonotype with a count of one. This rearrangement joins TRBV19 to TRBJ1-1; unclear D gene. From germline, CDR1 is LNHDA and CDR2 SQIVND (reference sequence). CDR3 size: 13 residues. Trimming took off 8 bases at V and 1 base at J, with 11 bases between the two ends. CDR3 loop: CASCTVPNTEAFF. The CDR3 coding sequence is TGTGCCAGTTGCACAGTACCGAACACTGAAGCTTTCTTT.

Only a few counts were recorded for this clonotype. V and J are TRBV3-1 and TRBJ2-2; D is possibly TRBD1 (6 bases). CDR3 length: 14 residues. V was clipped by 4 bases and J by 6 bases, with 12 bases between them. Germline V CDR1 and CDR2: LGHDT, YNNKEL (reference sequence). The CDR3 DNA follows: TGTGCCAGCAGCCCGCGAACAGGGCCCGGGGAGCTGTTTTTT. Translated, it gives CASSPRTGPGELFF.

This clonotype was seen a few times. The gene calls are TRBV7-6 and TRBJ2-1, with 8 nucleotides matching TRBD1. J was trimmed by 7 bases and V by 5 bases; bases with no gene match: 10. The length of the CDR3 is 15 residues. The germline gives CDR1 SGHVS, CDR2 FNYEAQ. CDR3 nucleotides: TGTGCCAGCAGCCGGGCGGACAGGGACAAAAATGAGCAGTTCTTC. Protein: CASSRADRDKNEQFF.

There are a few counts of this clonotype. V gene TRBV7-2 combines with J gene TRBJ2-3, with TRBD2 matching over 10 bases. V dropped 5 bases and J dropped 6; count of bases not matched to a gene: 5. The CDR3 has 14 amino acids. CDR1 SGHTA and CDR2 FQGNSA come from the germline V gene. The CDR3 sequence is CASSQRGGRDTQYF. The CDR3 DNA is TGTGCCAGCAGCCAGCGGGGGGGCAGGGATACGCAGTATTTT. The whole variable domain, remainder taken from reference TRBV7-2 and TRBJ2-3, is GAGVSQSPSNKVTEKGKDVELRCDPISGHTALYWYRQSLGQGLEFLIYFQGNSAPDKSGLPSDRFSAERTGGSVSTLTIQRTQQEDSAVYLCASSQRGGRDTQYFGPGTRLTVL.

This clonotype was picked up one time. The V gene is TRBV28, the J gene TRBJ2-7; D gene ambiguous. CDR1 and CDR2 from the germline V gene are MDHEN and SYDVKM. With 5 bases removed from V and 2 bases from J, the gap between germline ends came to 13 bases. This CDR3 contains 14 residues. CDR3 loop: CASSTPYRTYEQYV. In nucleotides, the CDR3 is TGTGCCAGCAGTACACCGTACCGGACCTACGAGCAGTACGTC.

In this sample, this clonotype turned up a few times. The rearrangement links TRBV4-1 to TRBJ1-5; no clear D gene. The germline CDR1 and CDR2 sequences are MGHRA and YSYEKL. With 1 base removed from V and 11 bases from J, the gap between germline ends came to 15 bases. The CDR3 consists of 14 residues. The CDR3 DNA reads TGCGCCAGCAGCCAAGGGGGAGGCATGAACGCCCAGCATTTT. This sequence encodes CASSQGGGMNAQHF.

V and J are TRBV19 and TRBJ2-3; D not certain. The CDR3 spans 13 residues. Germline CDR1 and CDR2: LNHDA and SQIVND (reference sequence). V was pared by 3 bases and J by 3 bases, with 7 bases between. The CDR3 spells CASSIQATDTQYF. CDR3 coding DNA: TGTGCCAGTAGTATCCAGGCAACAGATACGCAGTATTTT.

Of note for this clonotype: The junction departs from the called germline gene at one end, perhaps through a read error. The genes are TRBV5-1 and TRBJ2-3, with TRBD2 identical over 9 bases. Per the germline V gene, CDR1 is SGHRS and CDR2 is YFSETQ. The CDR3 spans 16 residues. This CDR3 is CACSLAVAGAGDTQYF. The CDR3 DNA reads TGCGCCTGCAGCTTGGCGGTAGCGGGGGCTGGAGATACGCAGTATTTT.